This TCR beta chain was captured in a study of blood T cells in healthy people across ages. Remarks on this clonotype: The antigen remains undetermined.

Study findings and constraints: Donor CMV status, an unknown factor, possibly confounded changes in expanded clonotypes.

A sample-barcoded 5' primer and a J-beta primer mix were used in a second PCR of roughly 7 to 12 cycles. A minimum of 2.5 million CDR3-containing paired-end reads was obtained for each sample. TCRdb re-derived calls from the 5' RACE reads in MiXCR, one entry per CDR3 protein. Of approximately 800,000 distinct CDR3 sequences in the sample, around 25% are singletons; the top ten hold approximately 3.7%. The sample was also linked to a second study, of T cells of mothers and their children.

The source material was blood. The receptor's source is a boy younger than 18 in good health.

The CDR3 spells CASSLSDENYSNQPQHF. DNA of the CDR3: TGTGCCAGCAGCCTCTCGGACGAGAACTATAGCAATCAGCCCCAGCATTTT. The J gene is TRBJ1-5, the V gene TRBV11-1, with D uncertain. V was cut by 5 bases and J by 0 bases, with 17 bases left in between. CDR1 is SGHAT and CDR2 is FQDESV in the germline V gene (reference sequence). The CDR3 totals 17 residues.